The 28 T cell receptor beta chains below were found in one sample sequenced in a study of blood T cell repertoires in COVID-19. Some clones are missing from TCRdb's copy, which holds only in-frame ones; the method was immunoSEQ multiplex PCR. Of roughly 67,000 clones listed, roughly nine tenths were seen once; the top ten hold 4.4%. Sequences were obtained from peripheral blood. These receptors all come from a man in his fifties with active COVID-19.

V gene TRBV5-1 combines with J gene TRBJ2-3, with a tentative D call TRBD1 (5 bases). In germline, CDR1 is SGHRS, CDR2 YFSETQ. CDR3 length equals 16 residues. The V and J ends lost 0 bases and 0 bases respectively, with 11 bases between them. The CDR3 here is CASSLGSRASTDTQYF. CDR3 DNA: TGCGCCAGCAGCTTGGGGTCCAGGGCGAGCACAGATACGCAGTATTTT.

J is TRBJ1-4 and V is TRBV2; D possibly corresponds to TRBD1 (5 bases). This CDR3 region has 14 residues. Trimming stripped 6 bases from V and 8 bases from J, with 16 bases between. Germline V gene lookup returns CDR1 SNHLY and CDR2 FYNNEI. The CDR3 coding sequence is TGTGCCAGCAGAAAGGGGTCGGGAGAGGAAAAACTGTTTTTT. It specifies CASRKGSGEEKLFF.

V and J are TRBV6-2 or TRBV6-3 and TRBJ1-5; 10 bases are shared with TRBD1. V shed 2 bases, J shed 3 bases, and the junction held 7 bases outside the gene matches. Germline CDR1 reads MNHEY; CDR2 reads SVGEGT. The CDR3 consists of 17 residues. The chain's CDR3 is CASSYDGTGAINQPQHF. In DNA form, the CDR3 reads TGTGCCAGCAGTTACGACGGGACAGGGGCAATCAATCAGCCCCAGCATTTT.

This clone was observed a few times. The chain carries TRBV12-3 or TRBV12-4 and TRBJ2-1; D possibly corresponds to TRBD1 (6 bases). Trimming shortened V by 4 bases and J by 7 bases, and 11 bases separated the two germline ends. The CDR3 is 13 amino acids. The CDR3 DNA is TGTGCCAGCAGTTCGGACAGTCCAAATGAGCAGTTCTTC. It encodes CASSSDSPNEQFF.

This rearrangement joins TRBV23-1 to TRBJ1-1; D gene uncertain. TRBV23-1 is identified as an open reading frame with a role that is uncertain. The CDR3 runs 16 residues. V gave up 3 bases and J gave up 1 base, with 15 bases separating them. CDR3 protein: CASSHLASTENTEAFF. The CDR3 DNA reads TGCGCCAGCAGTCACCTTGCATCTACAGAGAACACTGAAGCTTTCTTT.

The chain uses TRBV5-1 and TRBJ2-3, with D possibly TRBD1 on 5 matching bases. V was trimmed by 5 bases and J by 0 bases, leaving 13 bases between them. The CDR3 is made up of 15 amino acids. Germline-derived CDR1 and CDR2 are SGHRS and YFSETQ. CDR3 sequence reads: CASRPAGLSTDTQYF. As DNA, the CDR3 is TGCGCCAGCAGACCCGCAGGGCTAAGCACAGATACGCAGTATTTT.

The J gene is TRBJ2-1, the V gene TRBV27, with 9 bases that match TRBD2. The V and J ends lost 4 bases and 3 bases, in that order; junction bases with no gene match: 4. The germline CDR1 and CDR2 sequences are MNHEY and SMNVEV (reference sequence). The CDR3 is 15 amino acids. The CDR3 bases are TGTGCCAGCAGTTCTAGCGGGGCAGACTACAATGAGCAGTTCTTC. Encoded protein: CASSSSGADYNEQFF.

J is TRBJ2-1 and V is TRBV7-9; 14 bases align to TRBD2. The CDR3 covers 18 residues. V trimming: 3 bases; J trimming: 3 bases; junction bases outside the gene matches: 7. Germline-derived CDR1 and CDR2 are SEHNR and FQNEAQ (reference sequence). DNA of the CDR3: TGTGCCAGCAGCTTCGGGACTAGCGGGAGTTTCAACTACAATGAGCAGTTCTTC. This codes for CASSFGTSGSFNYNEQFF. Variable domain in full (rest from reference TRBV7-9 and TRBJ2-1): DTGVSQNPRHKITKRGQNVTFRCDPISEHNRLYWYRQTLGQGPEFLTYFQNEAQLEKSRLLSDRFSAERPKGSFSTLEIQRTEQGDSAMYLCASSFGTSGSFNYNEQFFGPGTRLTVL.

This chain links TRBV4-3 with TRBJ2-7; 7 bases line up with TRBD2. V shed 0 bases and J 3 bases; nucleotides not matched to a gene: 2. Germline V gene data show CDR1 as LGHNA and CDR2 as YSLEER. The length of the CDR3 is 14 residues. CDR3: CASSQDWGGYEQYF. The CDR3 coding sequence is TGCGCCAGCAGCCAAGATTGGGGGGGCTACGAGCAGTACTTC.

The chain couples TRBV12-5 to TRBJ2-7; D unresolved. The CDR3 is 12 amino acids. V was pared by 4 bases and J by 3 bases, with 7 bases between. Germline loops: CDR1 LGHNT, CDR2 FRNRAP. The CDR3 reads CASGSSFYEQYF. CDR3 coding DNA: TGTGCTAGTGGTTCCTCCTTCTACGAGCAGTACTTC.

The J gene is TRBJ1-4, the V gene TRBV6-2 or TRBV6-3; 7 bases fit TRBD1. Germline values: CDR1 MNHEY, CDR2 SVGEGT. V lost 6 bases, J lost 0 bases, and 7 bases stayed unmatched. This CDR3 has 16 residues. The DNA for the CDR3 is TGTGCCAGCAGCTTCGGACAGGTAGCAACTAATGAAAAACTGTTTTTT. Its protein is CASSFGQVATNEKLFF.

V gene TRBV6-2 or TRBV6-3 combines with J gene TRBJ2-1, with 7 bases aligning to TRBD2. Germline V gene lookup returns CDR1 MNHEY and CDR2 SVGEGT. The CDR3 is 12 residues long. J gave up 10 bases and V 4 bases, and 4 bases lay outside the gene matches. CDR3 residues: CASSSGGREQFF. The CDR3 DNA sequence: TGTGCCAGCAGTTCGGGGGGTAGGGAGCAGTTCTTC.

The genes are TRBV2 and TRBJ2-3; 9 bases align to TRBD2. The CDR3 consists of 14 residues. Germline loops: CDR1 SNHLY, CDR2 FYNNEI. V shed 8 bases and J 5 bases; nucleotides not matched to a gene: 8. The CDR3 DNA is TGTGCCAGCCTAGCGGGGAGGGAGCTAGATACGCAGTATTTT. Amino acids: CASLAGRELDTQYF. Full variable domain (outside the CDR3, taken from reference TRBV2 and TRBJ2-3): EPEVTQTPSHQVTQMGQEVILRCVPISNHLYFYWYRQILGQKVEFLVSFYNNEISEKSEIFDDQFSVERPDGSNFTLKIRSTKLEDSAMYFCASLAGRELDTQYFGPGTRLTVL.

The chain links TRBV19 to TRBJ1-1; D is perhaps TRBD1 (5 bases). Germline V gene sequence: CDR1 LNHDA, CDR2 SQIVND (reference sequence). V lost 4 bases, J lost 7 bases, and 13 bases lay in between. The CDR3 spans 13 residues. The CDR3 region has the DNA TGTGCCAGTAGTACGACAGCCGGCTATGAAGCTTTCTTT. This translates into CASSTTAGYEAFF.

This clone was counted only a few times. This sequence joins TRBV5-4 and TRBJ2-5, with D uncertain. The germline gives CDR1 SGHNT, CDR2 YYREEE (reference sequence). This CDR3 contains 13 residues. The ends were cut back, 2 bases at V and 5 bases at J, with 10 bases in the middle. CDR3 loop: CASSLAPPETQYF. CDR3 DNA: TGTGCCAGCAGCTTAGCGCCCCCCGAGACCCAGTACTTC.

The DNA of the CDR3 is TGTGCCAGCAGCTTCGCCGCGGGGGGCGATTGGAATGGCTACACCTTC. It specifies CASSFAAGGDWNGYTF. The chain joins TRBV7-8 to TRBJ1-2, with D perhaps TRBD1 (6 bases). Germline lookup yields CDR1 SGHVS and CDR2 FQNEAQ. V was cut by 3 bases and J by 6 bases, with 20 bases left in between. CDR3 length: 16 amino acids.

J is TRBJ2-1 and V is TRBV29-1; perhaps TRBD1 as D (5 bases). The CDR3 runs to 15 residues. The germline CDR1 and CDR2 sequences are SQVTM and ANQGSEA. Trimming cost V 3 bases and J 2 bases, with 14 bases left between them. This CDR3 is CSVERQRPTYNEQFF. DNA for the CDR3: TGCAGCGTTGAGCGACAGCGTCCTACCTACAATGAGCAGTTCTTC.

In DNA, the CDR3 is TGCGCCAGCAGCTTGGGGGACAGAAACCAAGAGACCCAGTACTTC. Residues: CASSLGDRNQETQYF. This sequence joins TRBV5-1 and TRBJ2-5; the match to TRBD1 covers 7 bases. Trimming at V came to 0 bases and at J to 0 bases, leaving 2 bases not matched to a gene. The germline CDR1 and CDR2 sequences are SGHRS and YFSETQ. The CDR3 sequence is 15 residues long.

The chain couples TRBV6-5 to TRBJ1-5; 8 nucleotides line up with TRBD1. Germline lookup yields CDR1 MNHEY and CDR2 SVGAGI. V shed 6 bases, J shed 6 bases, and the junction held 4 bases outside the gene matches. The CDR3 runs 13 residues. The CDR3 sequence: CASSRQGSQPQHF. The DNA of the CDR3 is TGTGCCAGCAGCCGACAGGGGTCTCAGCCCCAGCATTTT.

The chain links TRBV2 to TRBJ2-7, with D tentatively TRBD2 (5 bases). The CDR3 has 12 amino acids. Germline V gene sequence: CDR1 SNHLY, CDR2 FYNNEI. V lost 8 bases and J 0 bases, leaving 8 bases between the germline ends. CDR3 DNA sequence: TGTGCCAGCCGACGGGACTCCTACGAGCAGTACTTC. The encoded protein is CASRRDSYEQYF.

This rearrangement joins TRBV6-2 or TRBV6-3 to TRBJ1-1; D remains unclear. Germline V CDR1 and CDR2: MNHEY, SVGEGT. The ends were cut back, 0 bases at V and 4 bases at J, with 15 bases in the middle. The CDR3 consists of 16 residues. CDR3 amino acids: CASSYSDWRVATEAFF. CDR3 sequence (DNA): TGTGCCAGCAGTTACTCGGATTGGCGGGTTGCCACTGAAGCTTTCTTT.

V gene TRBV5-4 combines with J gene TRBJ1-5; D is undetermined. V was trimmed by 0 bases and J by 10 bases, leaving 8 bases between them. Germline-derived CDR1 and CDR2 are SGHNT and YYREEE (reference sequence). The CDR3 covers 12 residues. The CDR3 loop reads CASSLEGAPQHF. The CDR3 DNA reads as TGTGCCAGCAGCTTGGAGGGAGCTCCCCAGCATTTT.

The rearrangement links TRBV5-4 to TRBJ1-3; D not certain. The CDR3 extends over 13 amino acids. V was cut by 7 bases and J by 1 base, with 9 bases left in between. The germline CDR1 and CDR2 sequences are SGHNT and YYREEE (reference sequence). Written as DNA, the CDR3 is TGTGCCAGCGGTCAGGTTTCTGGAAACACCATATATTTT. Translating it yields CASGQVSGNTIYF.

This rearrangement joins TRBV27 to TRBJ2-3; 8 bases match TRBD2. CDR3 length: 17 amino acids. The germline V gene encodes CDR1 MNHEY and CDR2 SMNVEV (reference sequence). Trimming removed 5 bases from V and 3 bases from J; junction bases left unmatched: 13. Here the CDR3 reads CASSARGSGSWTDTQYF. The CDR3 DNA reads as TGTGCCAGCAGTGCCCGAGGAAGCGGGAGTTGGACAGATACGCAGTATTTT.

J is TRBJ2-7 and V is TRBV5-1, with 8 bases matching TRBD2. CDR3 length: 15 amino acids. J lost 6 bases, V lost 3 bases, and 11 bases had no gene match. The germline CDR1 and CDR2 sequences are SGHRS and YFSETQ. The DNA of the CDR3 is TGCGCCAGCAGCTCCAGCGGGAGCCCCGCTAGCGAGCAGTACTTC. Its protein product is CASSSSGSPASEQYF.

This clone was observed a handful of times. This chain links TRBV5-1 with TRBJ1-4, with 7 bases lining up with TRBD1. This CDR3 is built from 19 residues. Looked up from germline, CDR1 is SGHRS and CDR2 is YFSETQ. The J segment lost 4 bases and the V segment lost 2 bases, leaving 17 bases of the junction unmatched. The CDR3 is CASSLGQASMTLHNEKLFF. The CDR3 bases are TGCGCCAGCAGCTTAGGACAGGCGTCTATGACCCTTCATAATGAAAAACTGTTTTTT.

CDR3 nucleotide sequence: TGTGCCAGCAGCGTTCAGGGGGTTCCTAATCAGCCCCAGCATTTT. This sequence encodes CASSVQGVPNQPQHF. The chain joins TRBV5-6 to TRBJ1-5, with 7 positions matching TRBD1. Trimming removed 4 bases from V and 4 bases from J; junction bases left unmatched: 8. The CDR3 runs to 15 residues. CDR1 is SGHDT, CDR2 YYEEEE, per germline.

To note about this clone: This specimen includes other DNA sequences encoding the same CDR3. This chain links TRBV5-1 with TRBJ2-1, with TRBD2 matching 13 bases. J lost 6 bases, V lost 0 bases, and 0 bases had no gene match. Germline V gene sequence: CDR1 SGHRS, CDR2 YFSETQ. The length of the CDR3 is 15 residues. The CDR3 DNA follows: TGCGCCAGCAGCTTGGGGACTAGCGGGAGCAATGAGCAGTTCTTC. This encodes CASSLGTSGSNEQFF. The variable domain in full, completed from reference TRBV5-1 and TRBJ2-1, reads KAGVTQTPRYLIKTRGQQVTLSCSPISGHRSVSWYQQTPGQGLQFLFEYFSETQRNKGNFPGRFSGRQFSNSRSEMNVSTLELGDSALYLCASSLGTSGSNEQFFGPGTRLTVL.